In its sample, the clone carrying this T cell receptor beta chain was seen once. Its antigen is as yet unknown. The entry originates in a study of shared clonotypes between healthy human individuals. Study-wide findings and caveats: The genetic and exposure-history diversity represented was limited by few donors.

Method: immunoSEQ multiplex PCR; TCRdb's copy keeps in-frame clones and lacks some. The data hold about 2.4 million clones, with more than 85% observed a single time. The source material was naive CD4+ T cells from PBMCs. Regarding subset: CD45RA+ positively selected. This sequence originates from a young man in good health. Some clones in this sample may be carry-over from other donors' samples.

CDR3 sequence: CASSRTSPRDSDTQYF. CDR3 DNA: TGTGCCAGCAGTCGGACATCCCCCAGGGACTCAGATACGCAGTATTTT. The V gene is TRBV27, the J gene TRBJ2-3; D is perhaps TRBD2 (6 bases). V was trimmed by 5 bases and J by 4 bases, leaving 19 bases between them. The germline gives CDR1 MNHEY, CDR2 SMNVEV (reference sequence). The CDR3 extends over 16 amino acids.